The 23 T cell receptor beta chains given below trace back to one sample, sequenced in a study of T-cell memory formation after mild COVID-19 (dated by TCRdb to the early 2020s). Libraries were prepared through 5' RACE. Instrument on record: Illumina NovaSeq 6000. TCRdb's own reprocessing of the public reads used fastp at Q25 and MiXCR and kept productive beta chains. Rows with a matching CDR3 protein are joined into one entry that keeps the most common DNA and genes. This sample holds roughly 130,000 distinct CDR3 sequences; over 15% were observed only once. Approximately 4.7% of the sample goes to the ten largest clones. What was sequenced was PBMCs or a T cell subset sorted from them (not recorded which). These receptors all stem from a man aged 18-30 years who had mild COVID-19 (a few samples of this study predate the infection). The sample titles of this study are shuffled in the database, so cell type and time point are left out; the donor was told from shared clones.

This clonotype showed up just a few times. The CDR3 sequence: CASSFRGSDTQYF. CDR3 bases: TGTGCCAGCAGCTTCCGGGGTTCAGATACGCAGTATTTT. This sequence joins TRBV11-2 and TRBJ2-3; weak D call: TRBD2 (5 bases). This CDR3 has 13 residues. V was pared by 3 bases and J by 4 bases, with 8 bases between. Per the germline V gene, CDR1 is SGHAT and CDR2 is FQNNGV.

The chain carries TRBV7-6 and TRBJ2-7, with 7 nucleotides matching TRBD1. V lost 1 base, J lost 0 bases, and 3 bases stayed unmatched. CDR1 is SGHVS and CDR2 is FNYEAQ in the germline V gene. The CDR3 contains 15 residues. Written as DNA, the CDR3 is TGTGCCAGCAGCTTAGGGGGACAGTCCTCCTACGAGCAGTACTTC. Amino acids: CASSLGGQSSYEQYF.

In its sample, this clonotype was seen a few times. V and J are TRBV5-4 and TRBJ1-1; D is ambiguous. The CDR3 spans 16 residues. Germline CDR1 and CDR2: SGHNT and YYREEE (reference sequence). V lost 3 bases and J lost 1, with 16 bases in between. CDR3 region: CASSSDPTVGNTEAFF. The CDR3 DNA reads as TGTGCCAGCAGCTCCGACCCAACAGTAGGGAACACTGAAGCTTTCTTT.

The CDR3 here is CASSVTGGWTEAFF. The CDR3 coding sequence is TGTGCCAGCAGCGTAACAGGGGGCTGGACTGAAGCTTTCTTT. V gene TRBV9 combines with J gene TRBJ1-1, with TRBD1 matching 9 bases. Germline CDR1 and CDR2: SGDLS and YYNGEE. J was trimmed by 5 bases and V by 1 base; bases with no gene match: 3. The CDR3 length is 14 residues.

Only a few counts were recorded for this clonotype. This chain connects TRBV5-1 to TRBJ1-2, with a possible D match to TRBD1 (5 bases). Germline CDR1 and CDR2: SGHRS and YFSETQ. Between the trimmed V and J ends, which lost 4 bases and 6 bases, there was a span of 10 bases. This CDR3 region has 12 residues. CDR3 nucleotide sequence: TGCGCCAGCAGCGTTCGGGGGGATGGCTACACCTTC. Protein: CASSVRGDGYTF. The entire variable domain, with the rest obtained from reference TRBV5-1 and TRBJ1-2, is as follows: KAGVTQTPRYLIKTRGQQVTLSCSPISGHRSVSWYQQTPGQGLQFLFEYFSETQRNKGNFPGRFSGRQFSNSRSEMNVSTLELGDSALYLCASSVRGDGYTFGSGTRLTVV.

The V gene is TRBV2, the J gene TRBJ2-1, with D tentatively TRBD2 (6 bases). Per the germline V gene, CDR1 is SNHLY and CDR2 is FYNNEI. Trimming pared 8 bases from V and 4 bases from J, leaving 12 bases between. The CDR3 extends over 13 amino acids. As DNA, the CDR3 is TGTGCCAGCGGAGCGGGCGTGTACAATGAGCAGTTCTTC. This sequence encodes CASGAGVYNEQFF.

The CDR3 reads CASSPLAGGKETQYF. The CDR3 coding sequence is TGTGCCAGCAGTCCACTAGCGGGGGGGAAAGAGACCCAGTACTTC. The chain carries TRBV12-3 or TRBV12-4 and TRBJ2-5; TRBD2 agrees at 13 bases. This CDR3 region has 15 residues. The ends lost 5 bases at V and 3 bases at J; junction bases unmatched: 3.

A few counts support this clonotype. This chain uses TRBV20-1 with TRBJ2-5; possible D gene TRBD1, 6 bases. CDR3 length: 13 residues. Germline CDR1 DFQATT, CDR2 SNEGSKA (reference sequence). Trimming left V 5 bases short and J 1 base short, with 11 bases between. CDR3 DNA sequence: TGCAGTGCTGAAGGACAGCGCCAAGAGACCCAGTACTTC. This translates into CSAEGQRQETQYF.

This clonotype was picked up many times. The gene calls are TRBV25-1 and TRBJ2-2; the match to TRBD1 covers 10 bases. J was trimmed by 6 bases and V by 6 bases; bases with no gene match: 7. This CDR3 is built from 15 residues. CDR1 MGHDK and CDR2 SYGVNS come from the germline V gene. The CDR3 spells CASSSRGQGSGELFF. The CDR3 DNA follows: TGTGCCAGCAGCTCAAGGGGACAGGGGTCCGGGGAGCTGTTTTTT.

This clonotype was detected a few times. This sequence joins TRBV7-9 and TRBJ2-7; D remains ambiguous. Germline V gives CDR1 SEHNR, CDR2 FQNEAQ (reference sequence). This CDR3 contains 15 residues. V shed 1 base and J shed 3 bases, with 13 bases lying between them. The CDR3 reads CASSLDLGFVYEQYF. The CDR3 DNA follows: TGTGCCAGCAGCTTAGACTTAGGGTTTGTCTACGAGCAGTACTTC.

This clonotype was found a few times. Here the CDR3 reads CTSSQPMSYEQYF. CDR3 coding DNA: TGCACCAGCAGCCAACCTATGTCCTACGAGCAGTACTTC. The chain joins TRBV1 to TRBJ2-7. TRBV1 is listed as a pseudogene. This CDR3 is 13 amino acids long.

The chain uses TRBV7-2 and TRBJ1-2; D gene ambiguous. CDR1 is SGHTA, CDR2 FQGNSA, per germline. Trimming left V 4 bases short and J 8 bases short, with 20 bases between. The CDR3 runs 15 residues. The CDR3 protein is CASSSSVSNWRGYTF. The DNA of the CDR3 is TGTGCCAGCAGCTCCTCCGTGAGCAATTGGAGGGGCTACACCTTC.

Comments on this clonotype: One end of the junction does not line up with germline, which may come from a read error. The CDR3 protein is CASSLRGQGNFGYTF. The CDR3 bases are TGTGCCAGCAGCCTGAGGGGACAGGGGAACTTTGGCTACACCTTC. The chain couples TRBV9 to TRBJ1-2, with 10 nucleotides matching TRBD1. CDR3 length: 15 residues. The germline gives CDR1 SGDLS, CDR2 YYNGEE.

This clonotype has a handful of counts. This chain links TRBV5-1 with TRBJ2-3; the D gene is possibly TRBD1 (5 bases). V was cut by 0 bases and J by 4 bases, with 12 bases left in between. Germline V gene sequence: CDR1 SGHRS, CDR2 YFSETQ. The CDR3 runs to 15 residues. In DNA, the CDR3 is TGCGCCAGCAGCTTGGTTCAGGGTCTCGCAGATACGCAGTATTTT. Translated, it gives CASSLVQGLADTQYF.

This clonotype was detected many times. The chain uses TRBV7-2 and TRBJ1-4; D remains unclear. Germline CDR1 reads SGHTA; CDR2 reads FQGNSA. The ends were cut back, 5 bases at V and 4 bases at J, with 20 bases in the middle. The CDR3 loop spans 17 amino acids. CDR3 region: CASSPRRGLYYNEKLFF. The CDR3 region has the DNA TGTGCCAGCAGCCCGCGACGAGGACTATACTATAATGAAAAACTGTTTTTT.

Only a few counts were recorded for this clonotype. The rearrangement uses TRBV12-3 or TRBV12-4 and TRBJ2-7; 10 nucleotides agree with TRBD2. The CDR3 runs 15 residues. Trimming took 6 bases from V and 5 from J; bases not matched to a gene: 10. This chain's CDR3 is CASRSGGAFTDEQYF. The CDR3 DNA is TGTGCCAGCAGGAGCGGGGGGGCTTTCACGGACGAGCAGTACTTC.

This rearrangement joins TRBV7-2 to TRBJ2-1; 10 positions agree with TRBD1. This CDR3 region has 15 residues. V lost 5 bases to trimming and J lost 9 bases; unmatched junction nucleotides: 10. In germline, CDR1 is SGHTA, CDR2 FQGNSA. CDR3 in amino acids: CASSPRQGAGGEQFF. Here the CDR3 DNA reads TGTGCCAGCAGCCCACGACAGGGGGCAGGGGGTGAGCAGTTCTTC.

This clonotype came up a few times. This chain's CDR3 is CASSTSGNAKNIQYF. The DNA of the CDR3 is TGTGCCAGCAGTACGAGCGGGAACGCCAAAAACATTCAGTACTTC. The chain links TRBV6-5 to TRBJ2-4; TRBD2 aligns across 7 bases. The germline V gene has CDR1 MNHEY and CDR2 SVGAGI. There are 15 residues in the CDR3. Trimming at V came to 5 bases and at J to 1 base, leaving 5 bases not matched to a gene.

The chain is built from TRBV18 and TRBJ1-2; perhaps TRBD1 as D (5 bases). The germline CDR1 and CDR2 sequences are KGHSH and LQKENI. This CDR3 spans 15 amino acids. Trimming stripped 5 bases from V and 0 bases from J, with 13 bases between. CDR3 loop: CASSIVGGSNYGYTF. The DNA of the CDR3 is TGTGCCAGCTCAATCGTCGGGGGATCTAACTATGGCTACACCTTC.

This clonotype was detected many times. This chain joins TRBV2 and TRBJ2-3, with D uncertain. The germline V and J ends were trimmed by 8 bases and 7 bases, with 13 bases remaining between them. From germline, CDR1 is SNHLY and CDR2 FYNNEI. The CDR3 runs 12 residues. CDR3 sequence (DNA): TGTGCCAGCTCCCCCGAACTGAATACGCAGTATTTT. Translating it yields CASSPELNTQYF.

V is TRBV6-5 and J is TRBJ2-1, with 10 bases matching TRBD2. Looked up from germline, CDR1 is MNHEY and CDR2 is SVGAGI. The CDR3 is 16 amino acids. Trimming at V came to 0 bases and at J to 5 bases, leaving 4 bases not matched to a gene. As DNA, the CDR3 is TGTGCCAGCAGTTACTCGAGAGCGGGGGGGGACAATGAGCAGTTCTTC. It is translated as CASSYSRAGGDNEQFF.

The chain combines TRBV18 with TRBJ2-7, with D uncertain. The CDR3 is made up of 15 amino acids. The germline gives CDR1 KGHSH, CDR2 LQKENI. Trimming shortened V by 3 bases and J by 0 bases, and 12 bases separated the two germline ends. In nucleotides, the CDR3 is TGTGCCAGCTCACCGTCCCTGGGTGGCTCCTACGAGCAGTACGTC. Its translation is CASSPSLGGSYEQYV.

This clonotype was seen a few times. This chain uses TRBV7-3 with TRBJ2-5; D gene ambiguous. Trimming cost V 2 bases and J 2 bases, with 6 bases left between them. The CDR3 is 13 amino acids. Germline V gene sequence: CDR1 SGHTA, CDR2 FQGTGA. CDR3 bases: TGTGCCAGCAGCTTATCCCTGCAAGAGACCCAGTACTTC. It codes for CASSLSLQETQYF.